The entry that follows covers one TCR beta chain sequence. One Seattle source followed patients from active infection through their disease course. The data derive from a study of blood T cell repertoires in COVID-19. At the level of the study: The United States, Italy and Spain were the sources of the acute and convalescent COVID-19 samples. T cells, B-cell-depleted T cells, or PBMCs provided the cDNA or gDNA that served as material.

Germline assignment: CDR1 SGDLS and CDR2 YYNGEE. The CDR3 contains 15 residues. Trimming removed 4 bases from V and 6 bases from J; junction bases left unmatched: 4. Per the original methods: Reference gene primer amplification gave estimated nucleated cell counts. Clones were read by immunoSEQ multiplex PCR, and TCRdb kept only the in-frame ones, dropping some. V, J and clone size were drawn from that table, and D and trimming were deduced from the DNA. Found here are approximately 300,000 clones, about 93% of them singletons; the top ten hold approximately 6.8%. The sequencing sample was made of peripheral blood. The clonotype originates from a woman in her twenties or thirties with COVID-19, enrolled during active disease. The V and J genes are TRBV9 and TRBJ2-3, with 14 bases aligning to TRBD2. CDR3 sequence reads: CASSRLAGGADTQYF. CDR3 nucleotides: TGTGCCAGCAGCAGACTAGCGGGAGGGGCCGATACGCAGTATTTT. The whole variable domain, remainder taken from reference TRBV9 and TRBJ2-3, is DSGVTQTPKHLITATGQRVTLRCSPRSGDLSVYWYQQSLDQGLQFLIQYYNGEERAKGNILERFSAQQFPDLHSELNLSSLELGDSALYFCASSRLAGGADTQYFGPGTRLTVL.